This T cell receptor beta chain was captured in a study of T cell responses to AZD1222 COVID-19 vaccine. Whole-study results and caveats: Scientists sampled the repertoires only once the peak T cell response had passed. Baseline antibody screening turned up just a handful of seropositive AZD1222 recipients. Vaccine-related CD4 TCRs covered spike, predominating at 160-218 and 743-854. Reports indicate that nearly half of spike-specific TCRs are directed at unmutated variant regions.

V was trimmed by 7 bases and J by 0 bases, leaving 13 bases between them. The CDR3 contains 14 residues. Per germline, CDR1 MNHEY and CDR2 SVGAGI. Clones were sequenced by immunoSEQ multiplex PCR, and TCRdb holds only the in-frame ones, with some missing. The sample has around 170,000 clones; approximately 90% are singletons. This clone was seen just once. Its cognate antigen is unknown. J is TRBJ2-7 and V is TRBV6-5, with D uncertain. The TCR originated in an adult in good health. Sequences were derived from peripheral blood, sampled on day 0 of AZD1222 vaccination. CDR3 sequence reads: CASKISTNSYEQYF. The CDR3, as DNA: TGTGCCAGCAAAATTAGCACAAACTCCTACGAGCAGTACTTC.